This T cell receptor (beta chain) was sequenced during a study of cytomegalovirus exposure and HLA in healthy donors. Study-level results: TCR beta chain V- and J-gene trimming was linked, in a later analysis, to a missense variant in DCLRE1C. In vitro experiments confirmed that a few CMV-associated chains were specific for CMV antigens. Later, an analysis showed that TCR beta chains associated with HLA were more clonally expanded than others that were equally common.

Germline CDR1 and CDR2: WNHNN and SYGVQD (reference sequence). The V end lost 3 bases, the J end lost 6 bases, and 6 bases lay between the germline ends. The CDR3 is 13 amino acids. PCR primers comprised 60 Vbeta and 13 Jbeta primers. Generated by immunoSEQ multiplex PCR, the TCRdb table keeps only in-frame clones and is missing some. This sample carries approximately 90,000 clones, 77% of them seen once, and the ten largest clones take less than 5%. Concerning this clone itself: Its antigen remains unknown.

Though probably carrying unrecorded immune exposures, donors were nominally healthy at sampling. The chain carries TRBV10-1 and TRBJ1-6, with D possibly being TRBD1 (5 bases). The receptor's source is a woman between 40 and 50 years old in good health and CMV-seronegative. Specimen: PBMCs. The CDR3 reads CASSDQGNSPLHF. CDR3 bases: TGCGCCAGCAGTGACCAGGGTAATTCACCCCTCCACTTT.